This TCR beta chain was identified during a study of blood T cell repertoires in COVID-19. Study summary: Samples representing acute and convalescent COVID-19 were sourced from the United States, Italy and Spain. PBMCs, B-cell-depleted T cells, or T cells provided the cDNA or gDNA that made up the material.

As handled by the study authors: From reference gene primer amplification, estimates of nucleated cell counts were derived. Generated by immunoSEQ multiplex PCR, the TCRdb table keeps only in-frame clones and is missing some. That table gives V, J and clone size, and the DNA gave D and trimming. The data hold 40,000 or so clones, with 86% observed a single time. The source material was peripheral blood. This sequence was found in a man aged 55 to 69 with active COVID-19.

CDR3: CASSFTTGQGYYEQYF. As DNA, the CDR3 is TGTGCCAGCAGCTTTACTACGGGACAGGGTTACTACGAGCAGTACTTC. V usage is TRBV11-2 and J usage is TRBJ2-7; TRBD1 agrees at 9 bases. Germline-derived CDR1 and CDR2 are SGHAT and FQNNGV. J was trimmed by 3 bases and V by 3 bases; bases with no gene match: 9. The CDR3 totals 16 residues.